This T cell receptor beta chain emerged from a study of blood T cell repertoires in COVID-19. The sample holds one count of this clone. Sequenced by immunoSEQ multiplex PCR; TCRdb stores in-frame clones only, minus some. This table has about 120,000 clones, over 75% appearing once. Per the germline V gene, CDR1 is SNHLY and CDR2 is FYNNEI. The V gene end was trimmed by 3 bases and the J gene end by 9 bases; junction bases not matched to a gene: 9. This CDR3 spans 15 amino acids. Sequencing was performed on peripheral blood. V is TRBV2 and J is TRBJ2-1; 9 nucleotides agree with TRBD2. The sequence came from a woman aged 80 or older with acute or convalescent COVID-19. The CDR3 nucleotides are TGTGCCAGCAGTGAGGAGGGTGGACTAGCGTTTGAGCAGTTCTTC. This gives the protein CASSEEGGLAFEQFF.